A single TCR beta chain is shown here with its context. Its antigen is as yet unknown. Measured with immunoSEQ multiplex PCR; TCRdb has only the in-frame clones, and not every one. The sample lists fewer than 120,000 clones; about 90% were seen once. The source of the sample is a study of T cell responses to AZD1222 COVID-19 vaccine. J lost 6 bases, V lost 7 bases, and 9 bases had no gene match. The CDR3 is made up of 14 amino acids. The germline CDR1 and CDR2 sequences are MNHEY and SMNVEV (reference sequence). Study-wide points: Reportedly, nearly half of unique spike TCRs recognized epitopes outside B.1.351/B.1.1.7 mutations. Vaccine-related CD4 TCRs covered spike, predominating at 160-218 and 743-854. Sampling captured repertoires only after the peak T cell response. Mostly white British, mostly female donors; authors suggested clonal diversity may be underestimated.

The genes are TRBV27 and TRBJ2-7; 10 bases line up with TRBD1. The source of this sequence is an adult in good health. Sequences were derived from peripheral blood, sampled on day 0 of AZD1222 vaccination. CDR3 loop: CASKGQGKEAEQYF. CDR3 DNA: TGTGCCAGCAAGGGACAGGGGAAGGAGGCCGAGCAGTACTTC.